Below, 18 T cell receptor beta chains from the same sample are listed, as sequenced in a study of blood T cell repertoires in COVID-19. Sequencing used immunoSEQ multiplex PCR; TCRdb keeps in-frame clones, though not all of them. The sample has 310,000 or so clones, over 75% seen once. Sequencing was carried out using peripheral blood. Receptor source: a woman aged 50 to 65 with active or convalescent COVID-19.

The rearrangement joins TRBV5-4 to TRBJ2-2; 7 bases agree with TRBD2. V shed 2 bases, J shed 0 bases, and the junction held 4 bases outside the gene matches. The CDR3 length is 16 residues. Germline assignment: CDR1 SGHNT and CDR2 YYREEE (reference sequence). CDR3 in DNA: TGTGCCAGCAGCTTCGGTGGGGGGGCGAACACCGGGGAGCTGTTTTTT. Residues: CASSFGGGANTGELFF.

The V call is TRBV5-8, the J call TRBJ2-5; TRBD1 agrees at 7 bases. Germline V lookup: CDR1 SGHTS, CDR2 YDEGEE. The V and J ends lost 4 bases and 4 bases, in that order; junction bases with no gene match: 10. This CDR3 spans 15 amino acids. The CDR3 sequence is CASSADRVGGETQYF. The DNA of the CDR3 is TGTGCCAGCAGCGCAGACAGGGTAGGAGGAGAGACCCAGTACTTC.

The chain joins TRBV28 to TRBJ1-2; 9 nucleotides match TRBD1. The junction had 9 bases not matched to a gene; V was cut back by 3 bases and J by 7 bases. Germline V gives CDR1 MDHEN, CDR2 SYDVKM. This CDR3 spans 15 amino acids. DNA for the CDR3: TGTGCCAGCAGTTTTGGACAGGGGATCTGGATTGGCTACACCTTC. The encoded protein is CASSFGQGIWIGYTF.

This rearrangement joins TRBV20-1 to TRBJ2-7; 7 nucleotides line up with TRBD2. The germline V gene has CDR1 DFQATT and CDR2 SNEGSKA (reference sequence). The CDR3 length is 11 residues. V lost 7 bases, J lost 3 bases, and 3 bases stayed unmatched. The CDR3 DNA follows: TGCAGTGGACTAGCTCTCTACGAGCAGTACTTC. This translates into CSGLALYEQYF.

This clone was detected only a few times. The V and J genes are TRBV5-4 and TRBJ1-2; 8 bases are a match to TRBD1. This CDR3 comprises 14 residues. V lost 0 bases, J lost 7 bases, and 5 bases stayed unmatched. Germline CDR1 SGHNT, CDR2 YYREEE (reference sequence). CDR3 loop: CASSLDRGRSGYTF. CDR3 sequence (DNA): TGTGCCAGCAGCTTGGACAGGGGGAGGAGTGGCTACACCTTC.

V usage is TRBV19 and J usage is TRBJ1-6, with a possible D match to TRBD1 (6 bases). V was pared by 4 bases and J by 6 bases, with 10 bases between. The CDR3 has 14 residues. Germline V CDR1 and CDR2: LNHDA, SQIVND (reference sequence). The CDR3: CASSNREGNSPLHF. The DNA for the CDR3 is TGTGCCAGTAGTAACAGGGAGGGTAATTCACCCCTCCACTTT.

As regards this clone: Sequence at one end of the junction differs from germline and may be a read error. The gene calls are TRBV7-2 and TRBJ2-7, with 11 bases matching TRBD2. CDR3 length equals 14 residues. Germline V CDR1 and CDR2: SGHTA, FQGNSA. Here the CDR3 reads CASSIAGGPDEQYF. CDR3 nucleotides: TGTGCCAGCAGCATAGCGGGAGGGCCGGATGAGCAGTACTTC.

The rearrangement joins TRBV28 to TRBJ2-7; 9 bases are a match to TRBD1. The CDR3 is 13 residues long. The germline V gene encodes CDR1 MDHEN and CDR2 SYDVKM. Trimming cost V 10 bases and J 6 bases; bases outside gene matches: 10. The DNA for the CDR3 is TGTGCCACACGAGTCCCGGGACAGGGCGAGCAGTACTTC. As protein: CATRVPGQGEQYF.

CDR3 in amino acids: CASSYRGRIYTDTQYF. CDR3 bases: TGTGCCAGCAGTTACAGGGGACGGATCTACACAGATACGCAGTATTTT. The chain carries TRBV27 and TRBJ2-3; 7 bases align to TRBD1. The germline V gene encodes CDR1 MNHEY and CDR2 SMNVEV (reference sequence). Unmatched junction bases numbered 9, after V lost 4 bases and J lost 2 bases. The CDR3 extends over 16 amino acids.

The chain carries TRBV28 and TRBJ1-1, with D possibly being TRBD1 (5 bases). Trimming took off 6 bases at V and 0 bases at J, with 14 bases between the two ends. This CDR3 spans 15 amino acids. Germline values: CDR1 MDHEN, CDR2 SYDVKM. CDR3 bases: TGTGCCAGCAGAACCGGGGGGGGGATGAACACTGAAGCTTTCTTT. Residues: CASRTGGGMNTEAFF.

The genes are TRBV5-5 and TRBJ1-5; D perhaps matches TRBD1 (5 bases). The ends were cut back, 1 base at V and 16 bases at J, with 15 bases in the middle. CDR1 is SGHKS and CDR2 is YYEKEE in the germline V gene (reference sequence). This CDR3 has 12 residues. Here the CDR3 reads CASSLSDNVEHF. CDR3 coding DNA: TGTGCCAGCAGCTTGTCGGACAACGTCGAACATTTT.

This chain uses TRBV7-2 with TRBJ2-2; D uncertain. Germline V gives CDR1 SGHTA, CDR2 FQGNSA. The CDR3 covers 16 residues. Trimming took 1 base from V and 0 from J, leaving 9 bases between them. Written as DNA, the CDR3 is TGTGCCAGCAGCTTAGAGTGGCCTTCGAACACCGGGGAGCTGTTTTTT. Protein product: CASSLEWPSNTGELFF.

The genes are TRBV6-1 and TRBJ1-2; no clear D. Between the trimmed V and J ends, which lost 2 bases and 8 bases, there was a span of 12 bases. This CDR3 has 13 residues. Germline lookup yields CDR1 MNHNS and CDR2 SASEGT. The CDR3 DNA follows: TGTGCCAGCAGTGAAAGCGGGTGGAGGGGCTACACCTTC. Translation: CASSESGWRGYTF.

The genes are TRBV12-5 and TRBJ1-2; possibly TRBD1 for D (5 bases). Trimming left V 1 base short and J 1 base short, with 16 bases between. Germline V gives CDR1 LGHNT, CDR2 FRNRAP. The CDR3 totals 17 residues. CDR3 sequence: CASGLGSSRGLNYGYTF. CDR3 nucleotides: TGTGCTAGTGGTTTGGGCTCATCAAGGGGACTTAACTATGGCTACACCTTC. Full variable domain (rest looked up from reference TRBV12-5 and TRBJ1-2): DARVTQTPRHKVTEMGQEVTMRCQPILGHNTVFWYRQTMMQGLELLAYFRNRAPLDDSGMPKDRFSAEMPDATLATLKIQPSEPRDSAVYFCASGLGSSRGLNYGYTFGSGTRLTVV.

The chain has TRBV7-5 and TRBJ2-5; the table's TRBD1 call for D was not verified on the DNA. TRBV7-5 is a recognized pseudogene. The CDR3 has 18 residues. The CDR3 sequence is CARSSTGRTAQAKETQYF. The CDR3 nucleotides read TGTGCCAGAAGCTCTACAGGTCGCACCGCCCAGGCCAAAGAGACCCAGTACTTC.

J is TRBJ2-7 and V is TRBV7-2; 12 nucleotides agree with TRBD2. The V segment lost 2 bases and the J segment 4 bases; nucleotides outside the gene matches: 9. The CDR3 runs 17 residues. CDR1 is SGHTA and CDR2 is FQGNSA in the germline V gene. DNA for the CDR3: TGTGCCAGCAGCTTACTAGCGGGAGGGCCCCAGGGGTACGAGCAGTACTTC. As protein: CASSLLAGGPQGYEQYF.

The V call is TRBV5-4, the J call TRBJ1-2, with a weak D call TRBD1 (6 bases). Per germline, CDR1 SGHNT and CDR2 YYREEE (reference sequence). The CDR3 spans 15 residues. Trimming took off 4 bases at V and 2 bases at J, with 15 bases between the two ends. The DNA for the CDR3 is TGTGCCAGCAGCCCCGGCAGGGGCCAGAACTATGGCTACACCTTC. This codes for CASSPGRGQNYGYTF.

V is TRBV9 and J is TRBJ1-1, with 10 bases lining up with TRBD1. Per germline, CDR1 SGDLS and CDR2 YYNGEE. The CDR3 runs to 16 residues. Germline trimming cut 0 bases from V and 8 bases from J; bases unmatched to any gene: 10. The CDR3 DNA reads as TGTGCCAGCAGCGTAGGGGGCGGGACAGGGGTACCAGAAGCTTTCTTT. This encodes CASSVGGGTGVPEAFF.